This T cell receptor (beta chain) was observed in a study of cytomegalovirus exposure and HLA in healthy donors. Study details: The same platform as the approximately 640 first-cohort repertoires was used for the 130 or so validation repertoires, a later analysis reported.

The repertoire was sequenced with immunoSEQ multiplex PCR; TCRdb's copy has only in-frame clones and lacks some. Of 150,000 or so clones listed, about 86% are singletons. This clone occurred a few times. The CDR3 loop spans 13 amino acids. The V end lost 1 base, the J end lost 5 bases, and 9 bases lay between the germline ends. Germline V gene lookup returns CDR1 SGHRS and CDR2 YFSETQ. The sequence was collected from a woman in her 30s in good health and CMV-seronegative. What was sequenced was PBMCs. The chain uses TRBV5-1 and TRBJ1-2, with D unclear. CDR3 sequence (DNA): TGCGCCAGCAGCTTGTTTTCGGAGTATGGCTACACCTTC. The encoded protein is CASSLFSEYGYTF. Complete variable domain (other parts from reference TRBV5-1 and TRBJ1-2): KAGVTQTPRYLIKTRGQQVTLSCSPISGHRSVSWYQQTPGQGLQFLFEYFSETQRNKGNFPGRFSGRQFSNSRSEMNVSTLELGDSALYLCASSLFSEYGYTFGSGTRLTVV.